This is a list of T cell receptor beta chains from one sample in a study of cytomegalovirus exposure and HLA in healthy donors. Sequenced by immunoSEQ multiplex PCR; TCRdb stores in-frame clones only, minus some. The profile shows 70,000 to 90,000 clones, around 65% of them singletons. The specimen sequenced was PBMCs. The source of these receptors is a man aged 60-69 years in good health and CMV-seropositive. Both conserved end residues are part of each CDR3. D genes are given only for firm matches. The size entry is marked missing in some rows and otherwise reads once, few, many or a size class.

clone_size	v_call	d_call	j_call	cdr3_nt	cdr3_aa
NA	TRBV10-1	NA	TRBJ2-5	TGCGCCAGCAGTAACGGGTACCAAGAGACCCAGTACTTC	CASSNGYQETQYF
NA	TRBV7-3	TRBD1	TRBJ2-2	TGTGCCAGCAGCTATCAGGGGGCTGGGACCGGGGAGCTGTTTTTT	CASSYQGAGTGELFF
NA	TRBV9	TRBD2	TRBJ2-1	TGTGCCAGCAGCCCGCGGACTAGCGGAGGCTCCTACAATGAGCAGTTCTTC	CASSPRTSGGSYNEQFF
NA	TRBV7-9	TRBD1	TRBJ1-2	TGTGCCAGCAGCGACAGGGCCTATGGCTACACCTTC	CASSDRAYGYTF
NA	TRBV4-3	NA	TRBJ2-1	TGCGCCAGCAGCCGCCTCCGACAGGCCCCCTACAATGAGCAGTTCTTC	CASSRLRQAPYNEQFF
NA	TRBV7-2	NA	TRBJ1-2	TGTGCCAGCAGCAGCGGGCCCCGCGGCTACACCTTC	CASSSGPRGYTF
NA	TRBV7-8	NA	TRBJ2-1	TGTGCCAGCAGCTTCGCTGTGCCCGGGGGGCAGGGCAATGAGCAGTTCTTC	CASSFAVPGGQGNEQFF
once	TRBV25-1	TRBD1	TRBJ1-2	TGTGCCAGCAGTGAAAGCCCTACAGGGGGGAATGGCTACACCTTC	CASSESPTGGNGYTF
NA	TRBV7-2	TRBD2	TRBJ2-7	TGTGCCAGCAGCATGGGGACTATGGGGCAGTACTTC	CASSMGTMGQYF
NA	TRBV4-2	NA	TRBJ2-7	TGTGCCAGCAGCCAAGATAGGAGACTAGTAGTCCACGAGCAGTACTTC	CASSQDRRLVVHEQYF
NA	TRBV4-1	NA	TRBJ1-1	TGCGCCAGCAGCCAAAATCCTTCCCAGACCCCTGGGGAGACTGAAGCTTTCTTT	CASSQNPSQTPGETEAFF
few	TRBV28	TRBD1	TRBJ1-3	TGTGCCAGCAGTTTATTACAGGGGGCTTCCGGAAACACCATATATTTT	CASSLLQGASGNTIYF
NA	TRBV6-1	TRBD1	TRBJ2-2	TGTGCCAGCAGAGAGGGGGCGCGGACCGGGGAGCTGTTTTTT	CASREGARTGELFF